This T cell receptor (beta chain) was sequenced during a study of blood T cells in healthy people across ages. Findings and limits, study-wide: What prevented conclusive comparison of naive and antigen-experienced cells was that PBMCs were unsorted. With donor CMV status unknown, expanded clonotype changes were possibly confounded.

Isolated PBMCs totaled at least 6.5 million in each sample. CDR1 MNHNY and CDR2 SVGAGI come from the germline V gene (reference sequence). This CDR3 has 16 residues. Trimming removed 0 bases from V and 1 base from J; junction bases left unmatched: 2. It was with a sample-barcoded 5' primer and a J-beta primer mix that a second PCR of roughly 6 to 12 cycles was run. TCRdb re-called the 5' RACE reads through MiXCR, storing one row per CDR3 protein. The table lists about 940,000 distinct CDR3 sequences, around 48% of them singletons. Of note for this clonotype: Its antigen is undetermined.

Sample: blood. V usage is TRBV6-6 and J usage is TRBJ1-5; 8 nucleotides align to TRBD1. This TCR was sampled from a man in his thirties or forties in good health. In nucleotides, the CDR3 is TGTGCCAGCAGTTACTCGGGACAGGCGAGCAATCAGCCCCAGCATTTT. It specifies CASSYSGQASNQPQHF.